Described below is a single TCR beta chain sequence and its context. Its antigen is not yet known. No quality values exist for individual bases; no much larger clone is one base distant. The data were obtained in a study of control samples from healthy donors and cancer patients (dated by TCRdb to 2020 to 2022). The trim is 3 bases for V and 12 bases for J, with a gap of 23 bases between the germline ends. CDR1 and CDR2 (MDHEN, SYDVKM) derive from the germline V gene. From cysteine to phenylalanine, the CDR3 is 15 amino acids long. The read is trimmed to its CDR3 DNA, 45 bases read in frame from base 1. Libraries were made using the immunoSEQ multiplex PCR assay. TCRdb took over this immuneACCESS table, retaining in-frame rearrangements with V and J assigned. Such tables are incomplete; in checked studies, under half of the missing clones stem from an unresolved V gene, and the remainder is unexplained. The sample table holds about 95,000 clones, of which 85% were seen once. The ten biggest clones cover roughly a fifth of the sample.

The sequence was collected from a man younger than 40 in good health. The chain employs TRBV28 and TRBJ1-1; matching of 6 bases hints at TRBD1 as the D gene. The sequencing sample was made of blood. The CDR3 sequence is CASSLLPGGGGKTFF. The DNA is TGTGCCAGCAGTTTGCTACCCGGGGGAGGGGGGAAAACTTTCTTT.